This T cell receptor beta chain comes out of a study of blood T cells in healthy people across ages. With a J-beta primer mix and a sample-barcoded 5' primer, a second PCR ran about 7 to 12 cycles. TCRdb ran MiXCR on the 5' RACE reads and lists one entry per CDR3 protein. The table lists about 940,000 distinct CDR3 sequences, roughly 50% of them singletons, with 13% in the top ten. This clonotype came up a few times. The germline V and J ends were trimmed by 2 bases and 4 bases, with 12 bases remaining between them. This CDR3 contains 14 residues. Germline CDR1 is DFQATT and CDR2 is SNEGSKA (reference sequence).

This TCR derives from a man aged 30-40 years in good health. Material for sequencing was blood. The rearrangement uses TRBV20-1 and TRBJ1-5, with D hard to call. CDR3 protein: CSARIGVPNQPQHF. The CDR3 DNA follows: TGCAGTGCTAGAATCGGGGTACCGAATCAGCCCCAGCATTTT.